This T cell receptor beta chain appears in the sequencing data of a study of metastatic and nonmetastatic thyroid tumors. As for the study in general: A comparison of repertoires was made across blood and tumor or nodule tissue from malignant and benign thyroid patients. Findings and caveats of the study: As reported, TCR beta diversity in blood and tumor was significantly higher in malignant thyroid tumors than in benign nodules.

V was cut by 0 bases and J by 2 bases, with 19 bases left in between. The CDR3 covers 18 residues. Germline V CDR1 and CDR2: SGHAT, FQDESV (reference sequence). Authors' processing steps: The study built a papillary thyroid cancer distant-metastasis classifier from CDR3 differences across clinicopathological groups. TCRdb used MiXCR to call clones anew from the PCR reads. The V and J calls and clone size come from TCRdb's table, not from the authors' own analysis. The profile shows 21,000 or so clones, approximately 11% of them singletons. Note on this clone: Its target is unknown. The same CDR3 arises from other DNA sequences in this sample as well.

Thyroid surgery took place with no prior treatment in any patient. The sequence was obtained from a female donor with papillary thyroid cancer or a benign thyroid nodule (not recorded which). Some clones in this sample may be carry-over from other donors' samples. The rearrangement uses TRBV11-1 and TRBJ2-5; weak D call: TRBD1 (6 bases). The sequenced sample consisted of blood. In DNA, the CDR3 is TGTGCCAGCAGCTTAGCGCGTCTTTCGGGACACGGACAAGAGACCCAGTACTTC. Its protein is CASSLARLSGHGQETQYF.